This TCR beta chain originates from a study of T-cell memory formation after mild COVID-19. Study findings and constraints: Still unconfirmed is whether the second-wave clones peaking on day 37 recognized SARS-CoV-2.

V was shortened by 6 bases and J by 4 bases, with 15 bases between the two germline ends. The germline gives CDR1 DFQATT, CDR2 SNEGSKA (reference sequence). The CDR3 covers 13 residues. TCRdb independently ran MiXCR on the 5' RACE reads; one entry per CDR3 protein. The table has around 430,000 distinct CDR3 sequences, approximately 16% seen once; the top ten hold around a fifth. Turning to this clonotype: Its antigen is currently unknown.

This sequence originates from a man in his late teens or twenties who had mild COVID-19 (a few samples of this study predate the infection). Cell type and time point are not known. The sequenced sample was PBMCs or a T cell subset sorted from them (not recorded which). The genes are TRBV20-1 and TRBJ1-2, with D possibly TRBD1 on 5 matching bases. The CDR3 DNA reads as TGCAGTGCCCTAGTGGGGGGTGGCTATGGCTACACCTTC. Protein sequence: CSALVGGGYGYTF.